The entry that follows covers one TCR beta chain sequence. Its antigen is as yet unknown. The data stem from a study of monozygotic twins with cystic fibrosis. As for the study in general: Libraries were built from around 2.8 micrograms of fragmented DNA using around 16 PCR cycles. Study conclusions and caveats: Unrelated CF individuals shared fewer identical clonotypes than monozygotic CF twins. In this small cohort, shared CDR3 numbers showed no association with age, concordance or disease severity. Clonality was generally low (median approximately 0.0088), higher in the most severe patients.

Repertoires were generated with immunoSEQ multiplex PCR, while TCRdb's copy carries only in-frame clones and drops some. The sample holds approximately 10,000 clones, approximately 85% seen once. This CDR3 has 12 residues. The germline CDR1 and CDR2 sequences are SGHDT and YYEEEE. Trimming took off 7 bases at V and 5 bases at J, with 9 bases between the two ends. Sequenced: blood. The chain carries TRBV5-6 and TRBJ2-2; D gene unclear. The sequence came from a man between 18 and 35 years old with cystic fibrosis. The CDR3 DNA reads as TGTGCCAGCGCCTACGGGACCGGGGAGCTGTTTTTT. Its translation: CASAYGTGELFF.